The source of this TCR beta chain is a study of shared clonotypes between healthy human individuals. Produced via immunoSEQ multiplex PCR; TCRdb's table is partial and in-frame only. The sample has over 2 million clones, 85% to 95% seen once; the top ten hold about 1.1%. This clone occurred once. Its matching antigen is unknown. Terminally differentiated effector memory CD45RA+ cells were excluded from the naive CD8 cells, which were CD45RO-negative and positively selected for CCR7. Study results and caveats: Generation of non-shared clonotypes was less probable than generation of clonotypes shared by all four donors. Sorted-subset sequencing, rarefaction showed, was incomplete despite large depth.

Sequencing was done on a sample of naive CD8+ T cells sorted from blood. This receptor was obtained from a man aged 18 to 30 in good health.

DNA of the CDR3: TGTGCCAGCAGTTTACTAGCGGGGCCTACCGTAGGTGAGCAGTTCTTC. Encoded protein: CASSLLAGPTVGEQFF. The rearrangement joins TRBV27 to TRBJ2-1, with 9 bases lining up with TRBD2. Per germline, CDR1 MNHEY and CDR2 SMNVEV (reference sequence). The CDR3 has 16 residues. V was pared by 2 bases and J by 9 bases, with 11 bases of the junction left unmatched.